This entry lists 17 T cell receptor beta chains sequenced from one sample in a study of OX40 agonist ivuxolimab in advanced cancers. Data came from immunoSEQ multiplex PCR; TCRdb stores just in-frame clones and leaves some out. This table has 25,000 to 30,000 clones, almost 85% appearing once. The sample here was CD4+ or CD8+ T cells sorted from blood, taken in a trial of the OX40 agonist ivuxolimab. These receptors originate from an adult with an advanced solid tumor such as melanoma, head and neck, liver or kidney cancer.

This chain joins TRBV9 and TRBJ1-1, with TRBD1 matching 8 bases. The length of the CDR3 is 14 residues. V trimming: 6 bases; J trimming: 0 bases; junction bases outside the gene matches: 4. Germline V gene lookup returns CDR1 SGDLS and CDR2 YYNGEE. CDR3 bases: TGTGCCAGCAACCCAGGGGGCGTGAACACTGAAGCTTTCTTT. It specifies CASNPGGVNTEAFF. Drawing the rest from reference TRBV9 and TRBJ1-1, the complete variable domain is DSGVTQTPKHLITATGQRVTLRCSPRSGDLSVYWYQQSLDQGLQFLIQYYNGEERAKGNILERFSAQQFPDLHSELNLSSLELGDSALYFCASNPGGVNTEAFFGQGTRLTVV.

The chain recombines TRBV6-5 with TRBJ2-3; D not resolved. CDR1 and CDR2 from the germline V gene are MNHEY and SVGAGI. This CDR3 is 13 amino acids long. Trimming took 2 bases from V and 1 from J, leaving 4 bases between them. CDR3 DNA: TGTGCCAGCAGTTACGGGGGCACAGATACGCAGTATTTT. The encoded protein is CASSYGGTDTQYF.

The chain joins TRBV11-2 to TRBJ2-1; D possibly uses TRBD1 or TRBD2 (5 bases each). The length of the CDR3 is 15 residues. Trimming took off 1 base at V and 3 bases at J, with 10 bases between the two ends. The germline V gene has CDR1 SGHAT and CDR2 FQNNGV. The CDR3, as DNA: TGTGCCAGCAGCTTAGGGGACGGAAACTACAATGAGCAGTTCTTC. It encodes CASSLGDGNYNEQFF.

J is TRBJ1-1 and V is TRBV9; maybe TRBD1 (5 bases). Germline V lookup: CDR1 SGDLS, CDR2 YYNGEE. The CDR3 consists of 14 residues. Trimming cost V 0 bases and J 0 bases, with 6 bases left between them. The CDR3 sequence: CASSVEGLNTEAFF. The CDR3 DNA sequence: TGTGCCAGCAGCGTAGAGGGGTTGAACACTGAAGCTTTCTTT. The entire variable domain, with the rest obtained from reference TRBV9 and TRBJ1-1, is as follows: DSGVTQTPKHLITATGQRVTLRCSPRSGDLSVYWYQQSLDQGLQFLIQYYNGEERAKGNILERFSAQQFPDLHSELNLSSLELGDSALYFCASSVEGLNTEAFFGQGTRLTVV.

This CDR3 is CASSIGPGAYEQYF. CDR3 DNA: TGTGCCAGTAGTATAGGGCCAGGAGCCTACGAGCAGTACTTC. This chain connects TRBV19 to TRBJ2-7, with D uncertain. In germline, CDR1 is LNHDA, CDR2 SQIVND (reference sequence). The CDR3 is 14 amino acids. The V end was cut by 1 base, the J end by 2 bases, with 9 bases between.

The chain employs TRBV7-9 and TRBJ1-1; D possibly corresponds to TRBD1 (5 bases). Germline V gene lookup returns CDR1 SEHNR and CDR2 FQNEAQ (reference sequence). CDR3 length: 16 residues. V lost 6 bases and J lost 1, with 18 bases in between. CDR3: CASSSYGGDGNTEAFF. The CDR3 nucleotides are TGTGCCAGCAGTTCGTATGGTGGGGACGGGAACACTGAAGCTTTCTTT.

The genes are TRBV5-1 and TRBJ1-3; 7 bases agree with TRBD1. V gave up 4 bases and J gave up 0 bases; unmatched junction bases: 4. The CDR3 sequence is 15 residues long. Germline CDR1 SGHRS, CDR2 YFSETQ. The CDR3 region has the DNA TGCGCCAGCAGCAGGGACAGTTCCTCTGGAAACACCATATATTTT. Amino acids: CASSRDSSSGNTIYF.

The table lists this clone with a count of one. This chain links TRBV7-9 with TRBJ2-7; D possibly corresponds to TRBD2 (6 bases). Germline V gene data show CDR1 as SEHNR and CDR2 as FQNEAQ (reference sequence). Trimming stripped 4 bases from V and 5 bases from J, with 12 bases between. The CDR3 length is 13 residues. The chain's CDR3 is CASSSAGKDEQYF. The CDR3 DNA reads as TGTGCCAGCAGCTCGGCGGGGAAGGACGAGCAGTACTTC.

The chain carries TRBV2 and TRBJ2-1; TRBD1 matches at 9 bases. CDR3 length: 15 amino acids. Looked up from germline, CDR1 is SNHLY and CDR2 is FYNNEI. The trim removed 6 bases at V and 4 bases at J, leaving 7 bases unmatched. The CDR3 nucleotides read TGTGCCAGCAGGGAGCCGGGACAGGGATACAATGAGCAGTTCTTC. It translates to CASREPGQGYNEQFF.

The genes are TRBV10-3 and TRBJ2-3; TRBD2 aligns across 8 bases. CDR3 length: 16 amino acids. Germline V gives CDR1 ENHRY, CDR2 SYGVKD. The trim removed 10 bases at V and 6 bases at J, leaving 18 bases unmatched. The CDR3 DNA follows: TGTGCCACCTTTGGGGCCGGGACTAGGGCGTCCGATACGCAGTATTTT. Its translation: CATFGAGTRASDTQYF.

The chain couples TRBV10-3 to TRBJ2-2; perhaps TRBD1 as D (6 bases). V lost 3 bases, J lost 4 bases, and 12 bases lay in between. CDR1 is ENHRY, CDR2 SYGVKD, per germline. The CDR3 has 15 residues. The CDR3 reads CAISDLGRGTGELFF. DNA for the CDR3: TGTGCCATCAGTGACCTGGGCAGGGGCACCGGGGAGCTGTTTTTT.

The chain recombines TRBV2 with TRBJ2-1; the match to TRBD2 covers 11 bases. Germline V gene lookup returns CDR1 SNHLY and CDR2 FYNNEI. This CDR3 contains 15 residues. Losses at the gene ends were 5 bases for V and 5 bases for J; bases not matched to a gene: 5. DNA of the CDR3: TGTGCCAGCAGTATAGCGGGGGGGCTTAACAATGAGCAGTTCTTC. It yields the protein CASSIAGGLNNEQFF.

J is TRBJ1-5 and V is TRBV15; 8 positions agree with TRBD1. CDR3 size: 14 residues. The ends lost 6 bases at V and 6 bases at J; junction bases unmatched: 7. CDR1 is LNHNV and CDR2 is YYDKDF in the germline V gene (reference sequence). CDR3 coding DNA: TGTGCCACCAGTCCCCAGGGGGCCGGTCAGCCCCAGCATTTT. This gives the protein CATSPQGAGQPQHF.

This clone was seen only once. J is TRBJ1-1 and V is TRBV19; 9 bases align to TRBD1. The CDR3 sequence is 15 residues long. The germline V gene encodes CDR1 LNHDA and CDR2 SQIVND (reference sequence). V dropped 7 bases and J dropped 6; count of bases not matched to a gene: 12. CDR3: CASTILGTGRAEAFF. The DNA of the CDR3 is TGTGCCAGTACCATCCTAGGGACAGGGAGGGCTGAAGCTTTCTTT.

V is TRBV6-1 and J is TRBJ2-7, with D uncertain. Germline CDR1 reads MNHNS; CDR2 reads SASEGT. Trimming removed 2 bases from V and 4 bases from J, with 18 bases in between. This CDR3 contains 16 residues. The CDR3 sequence is CASSEWVNRQTYEQYF. The CDR3 nucleotides read TGTGCCAGCAGTGAATGGGTAAATAGGCAGACGTACGAGCAGTACTTC.

V gene TRBV10-3 combines with J gene TRBJ1-3, with D possibly TRBD1 on 5 matching bases. The germline gives CDR1 ENHRY, CDR2 SYGVKD. V gave up 1 base and J gave up 1 base, with 14 bases separating them. This CDR3 spans 17 amino acids. In DNA, the CDR3 is TGTGCCATCAGTGAGTTTGCCAGCCGGGGGTCTGGAAACACCATATATTTT. Translation: CAISEFASRGSGNTIYF.

The J gene is TRBJ1-1, the V gene TRBV28; the match to TRBD1 covers 9 bases. V dropped 6 bases and J dropped 1; count of bases not matched to a gene: 6. Germline V CDR1 and CDR2: MDHEN, SYDVKM. The CDR3 covers 15 residues. CDR3 sequence reads: CASRGTGGRNTEAFF. Here the CDR3 DNA reads TGTGCCAGCAGGGGCACAGGGGGCCGGAACACTGAAGCTTTCTTT.